One and the same sample provided the 25 T cell receptor beta chains below, sequenced in a study of blood T cells in healthy people across ages. The use of a sample-barcoded 5' primer and a J-beta primer mix characterized a second PCR of about 7 to 12 cycles. MiXCR, run by TCRdb on the 5' RACE reads, gives a single entry per CDR3 protein. Of some 1.5 million distinct CDR3 sequences listed, 28% are singletons. The sequencing input was blood. The receptors here all came from a woman aged 30 to 39 in good health.

This clonotype was observed at least ten times. This chain uses TRBV12-3 or TRBV12-4 with TRBJ1-2; D ambiguous. CDR3 length equals 14 residues. Trimming took 3 bases from V and 6 from J, leaving 14 bases between them. The CDR3 reads CASSFSIGLDGYTF. The CDR3 DNA reads as TGTGCCAGCAGTTTCAGTATCGGGCTGGATGGCTACACCTTC.

This clonotype was detected many times. The rearrangement uses TRBV4-3 and TRBJ2-6, with 7 bases lining up with TRBD1. The length of the CDR3 is 16 residues. Germline-derived CDR1 and CDR2 are LGHNA and YSLEER. Trimming at V came to 0 bases and at J to 2 bases, leaving 1 base not matched to a gene. The CDR3 sequence: CASSQDQGAGANVLTF. CDR3 nucleotide sequence: TGCGCCAGCAGCCAAGATCAGGGGGCTGGGGCCAACGTCCTGACTTTC.

The chain carries TRBV10-3 and TRBJ2-5, with TRBD2 matching 13 bases. The CDR3 covers 15 residues. Germline trimming cut 3 bases from V and 5 bases from J; bases unmatched to any gene: 3. Germline V gives CDR1 ENHRY, CDR2 SYGVKD. The CDR3 is CAISELAGGRETQYF. The CDR3 bases are TGTGCCATCAGTGAACTAGCGGGGGGGCGTGAGACCCAGTACTTC.

This clonotype was picked up many times. J is TRBJ2-6 and V is TRBV12-3 or TRBV12-4; D possibly corresponds to TRBD1 (6 bases). This CDR3 comprises 18 residues. The V and J ends lost 2 bases and 0 bases respectively, with 14 bases between them. Here the CDR3 reads CASSLKRRGSSGANVLTF. CDR3 DNA: TGTGCCAGCAGTTTAAAACGCAGGGGATCCTCTGGGGCCAACGTCCTGACTTTC.

The CDR3 region is CASVNYEQYF. The DNA of the CDR3 is TGTGCCAGCGTAAACTACGAGCAGTACTTC. V is TRBV2 and J is TRBJ2-7; D ambiguous. The germline CDR1 and CDR2 sequences are SNHLY and FYNNEI. The CDR3 contains 10 residues. V gave up 8 bases and J gave up 3 bases, with 5 bases separating them.

This clonotype was seen a few times. This chain joins TRBV29-1 and TRBJ2-4; 8 bases align to TRBD1. The CDR3 covers 11 residues. Germline V lookup: CDR1 SQVTM, CDR2 ANQGSEA. Losses at the gene ends were 7 bases for V and 13 bases for J; bases not matched to a gene: 9. CDR3 sequence (DNA): TGCAGCGGACAGGGGACCTCTGAGCAGTACTTC. Its protein product is CSGQGTSEQYF. The entire variable domain, with the rest obtained from reference TRBV29-1 and TRBJ2-4, is as follows: SAVISQKPSRDICQRGTSLTIQCQVDSQVTMMFWYRQQPGQSLTLIATANQGSEATYESGFVIDKFPISRPNLTFSTLTVSNMSPEDSSIYLCSGQGTSEQYFGAGTRLSVL.

The chain couples TRBV10-3 to TRBJ2-3; tentative D call: TRBD2 (5 bases). The CDR3 loop spans 13 amino acids. V lost 11 bases and J lost 2, with 14 bases in between. Germline loops: CDR1 ENHRY, CDR2 SYGVKD. CDR3 coding DNA: TGTGCCCAGCAGGACTCTTCCACAGATACGCAGTATTTT. Translation gives CAQQDSSTDTQYF.

This clonotype came up many times. The CDR3 DNA follows: TGCAGCGTTGATTTTGGAGGAACAGATACGCAGTATTTT. This sequence encodes CSVDFGGTDTQYF. This rearrangement joins TRBV29-1 to TRBJ2-3; D may be TRBD2 (5 bases). V was shortened by 3 bases and J by 3 bases, with 10 bases between the two germline ends. Germline V gene data show CDR1 as SQVTM and CDR2 as ANQGSEA. The CDR3 loop spans 13 amino acids.

Remarks on this clonotype: This may stem from a read error, because a much larger clone lies one nucleotide away. The chain carries TRBV10-3 and TRBJ2-1; 7 bases agree with TRBD2. J gave up 5 bases and V 2 bases, and 15 bases lay outside the gene matches. The CDR3 has 18 amino acids. CDR1 and CDR2 from the germline V gene are ENHRY and SYGVKD. The CDR3 DNA sequence: TGTGCCATCAGTGAGCCCGACCCCAGTGGCGGGAGCAACAATGAGCAGTTCTTC. The encoded protein is CAISEPDPSGGSNNEQFF.

In its sample, this clonotype was seen many times. The rearrangement joins TRBV12-3 or TRBV12-4 to TRBJ2-4; the D is unclear. V was trimmed by 6 bases and J by 13 bases, leaving 13 bases between them. This CDR3 has 11 amino acids. The CDR3 here is CASSSTMRQYF. The DNA for the CDR3 is TGTGCCAGCAGCTCCACAATGCGACAGTACTTC.

V gene TRBV6-5 combines with J gene TRBJ1-6, with 7 bases fitting TRBD1. Trimming cost V 7 bases and J 4 bases; bases outside gene matches: 10. Germline V lookup: CDR1 MNHEY, CDR2 SVGAGI. The CDR3 contains 16 residues. The CDR3 is CASTSSRDSYNSPLHF. CDR3 in DNA: TGTGCCAGCACCTCATCGAGGGACAGTTATAATTCACCCCTCCACTTT.

This clonotype was seen more than once but under ten times. The genes are TRBV29-1 and TRBJ2-7; the D is unclear. Trimming stripped 3 bases from V and 3 bases from J, with 9 bases between. Per the germline V gene, CDR1 is SQVTM and CDR2 is ANQGSEA. CDR3 length equals 12 residues. CDR3 residues: CSVETSVYEQYF. The CDR3 nucleotides read TGCAGCGTTGAGACATCCGTCTACGAGCAGTACTTC.

Turning to this clonotype: This clone may be a read error of a much larger clone one base away. The rearrangement uses TRBV29-1 and TRBJ2-1; perhaps TRBD2 as D (5 bases). V dropped 4 bases and J dropped 5 bases, with 15 bases sitting between them. Germline V gene sequence: CDR1 SQVTM, CDR2 ANQGSEA. The CDR3 extends over 14 amino acids. DNA of the CDR3: TGCAGCGTTGTGAGTGGGAGCCCCCACAATGAGCAGTTCTTC. Its translation: CSVVSGSPHNEQFF.

This clonotype is a singleton in its sample. The chain employs TRBV7-2 and TRBJ2-5; no clear D gene. Germline CDR1 SGHTA, CDR2 FQGNSA. V was pared by 5 bases and J by 2 bases, with 9 bases between. This CDR3 comprises 13 residues. This chain's CDR3 is CASSALRQETQYF. The CDR3 DNA sequence: TGTGCCAGCAGCGCTCTTCGGCAAGAGACCCAGTACTTC. Variable domain in full (rest from reference TRBV7-2 and TRBJ2-5): GAGVSQSPSNKVTEKGKDVELRCDPISGHTALYWYRQSLGQGLEFLIYFQGNSAPDKSGLPSDRFSAERTGGSVSTLTIQRTQQEDSAVYLCASSALRQETQYFGPGTRLLVL.

Note on this clonotype: This may arise from a read error, as a much more abundant clone is one base away. The J gene is TRBJ2-7, the V gene TRBV6-5; 7 bases are shared with TRBD2. The assigned J gene may be wrong: the sequence end matches TRBJ2-4 better. Germline CDR1 MNHEY, CDR2 SVGAGI. The CDR3 totals 15 residues. CDR3 region: CASSKWGRVKNIQYF. In DNA form, the CDR3 reads TGTGCCAGCAGTAAGTGGGGGAGGGTCAAAAACATTCAGTACTTC.

This clonotype showed up just a few times. The V and J genes are TRBV5-6 and TRBJ2-7; no reliable D call. CDR1 and CDR2 from the germline V gene are SGHDT and YYEEEE. The CDR3 is 15 residues long. Between the trimmed V and J ends, which lost 0 bases and 4 bases, there was a span of 14 bases. Here the CDR3 DNA reads TGTGCCAGCAGCTTGGGGGTAGGACCAACATACGAGCAGTACTTC. Amino acids: CASSLGVGPTYEQYF.

V and J are TRBV6-5 and TRBJ2-1; no definite D call. Trimming removed 0 bases from V and 9 bases from J, with 15 bases in between. Germline lookup yields CDR1 MNHEY and CDR2 SVGAGI. The CDR3 sequence is 15 residues long. The CDR3 protein is CASSYSKKRLGEQFF. The CDR3 region has the DNA TGTGCCAGCAGTTACTCGAAAAAGAGGCTCGGTGAGCAGTTCTTC.

Only a few counts were recorded for this clonotype. The chain links TRBV9 to TRBJ1-6; D is unresolved. V was clipped by 0 bases and J by 5 bases, with 12 bases between them. The CDR3 is 16 amino acids. CDR1 and CDR2 (germline): SGDLS, YYNGEE. The CDR3 DNA reads as TGTGCCAGCAGCGTAGGAAGGGCCCGGAATAATTCACCCCTCCACTTT. Protein: CASSVGRARNNSPLHF.

The chain employs TRBV29-1 and TRBJ1-5; 9 nucleotides align to TRBD1. Trimming cost V 6 bases and J 7 bases; bases outside gene matches: 10. CDR1 is SQVTM, CDR2 ANQGSEA, per germline. CDR3 length: 14 amino acids. CDR3 amino acids: CSVITGGWEQPQHF. For the CDR3, the DNA is TGCAGCGTGATCACAGGGGGCTGGGAACAGCCCCAGCATTTT.

The gene calls are TRBV12-3 or TRBV12-4 and TRBJ1-1, with 8 positions matching TRBD1. V lost 6 bases and J lost 1; bases outside the gene matches: 4. CDR3 length: 14 amino acids. CDR3 residues: CASRITGGNTEAFF. The CDR3 nucleotides are TGTGCCAGCAGGATCACAGGGGGGAACACTGAAGCTTTCTTT.

This chain links TRBV7-9 with TRBJ2-7; 11 bases align to TRBD2. CDR3 length: 16 amino acids. Germline CDR1 is SEHNR and CDR2 is FQNEAQ (reference sequence). After removal of 1 base from V and 5 bases from J, the junction contained 7 bases not matched to a gene. The CDR3 spells CASSLGLAGGAHEQYF. The CDR3 DNA sequence: TGTGCCAGCAGCTTAGGTCTAGCGGGAGGAGCCCACGAGCAGTACTTC.

This chain connects TRBV20-1 to TRBJ2-7, with D possibly being TRBD1 (5 bases). V lost 4 bases to trimming and J lost 3 bases, with 16 bases between them. This CDR3 has 14 amino acids. From germline, CDR1 is DFQATT and CDR2 SNEGSKA (reference sequence). The DNA of the CDR3 is TGCAGTGCTACAAACAGGCGAAGAGGCTACGAGCAGTACTTC. This codes for CSATNRRRGYEQYF.

This clonotype came up a few times. A much more abundant neighbour one base away suggests this may be a read error. V gene TRBV29-1 combines with J gene TRBJ2-7, with a weak D call TRBD1 (5 bases). V was shortened by 6 bases and J by 5 bases, with 14 bases between the two germline ends. The CDR3 runs to 12 residues. Germline CDR1 and CDR2: SQVTM and ANQGSEA. The CDR3 sequence is CSVASQGDEQYF. The CDR3 bases are TGCAGCGTGGCGAGCCAAGGGGACGAGCAGTACTTC.

The chain recombines TRBV5-1 with TRBJ1-5; TRBD1 matches at 9 bases. The CDR3 loop spans 15 amino acids. The V and J ends lost 6 bases and 5 bases, in that order; junction bases with no gene match: 9. Looked up from germline, CDR1 is SGHRS and CDR2 is YFSETQ. The CDR3 protein is CASKRRTGADQPQHF. The CDR3 nucleotides are TGCGCCAGCAAGAGGAGGACAGGGGCCGATCAGCCCCAGCATTTT.

This chain uses TRBV6-2 or TRBV6-3 with TRBJ2-3; 9 nucleotides agree with TRBD1. Germline values: CDR1 MNHEY, CDR2 SVGEGT. This CDR3 is built from 15 residues. V lost 6 bases and J lost 2; bases outside the gene matches: 6. This CDR3 is CASRPGQGFTDTQYF. The CDR3 DNA reads TGTGCCAGCAGGCCCGGACAGGGGTTCACAGATACGCAGTATTTT.